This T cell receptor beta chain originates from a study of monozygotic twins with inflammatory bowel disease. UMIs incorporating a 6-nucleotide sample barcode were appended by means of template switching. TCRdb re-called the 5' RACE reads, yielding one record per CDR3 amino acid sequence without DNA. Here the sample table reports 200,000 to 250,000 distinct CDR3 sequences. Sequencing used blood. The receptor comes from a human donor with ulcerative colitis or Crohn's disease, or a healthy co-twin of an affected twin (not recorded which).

The chain's CDR3 is CASSLVDVDSTEAFF. V is TRBV11-2 and J is TRBJ1-1; TCRdb's D call of TRBD1 is untestable without DNA. Looked up from germline, CDR1 is SGHAT and CDR2 is FQNNGV. This CDR3 has 15 amino acids.